There are a few counts of the clone carrying this TCR beta chain. Its matching antigen is unknown. This sample stems from a study of T cells in Graves' hyperthyroidism and ophthalmopathy. Study in general: Blood was drawn when the patient was first diagnosed and still untreated. Study-wide findings and caveats: In the blood, most expanded thyroid clonotypes above 0.001 appeared as well. A median around six months before onset, the model predicted ophthalmopathy.

It was RNA transcripts that yielded the amplified TCR beta CDR3 regions. With the HTBI primer set, the TCR CDR3 went through a first round of RT-PCR. TCRdb independently ran MiXCR on the multiplex PCR reads; one entry per CDR3 protein. The table has about 400,000 distinct CDR3 sequences, 15% seen once; the top ten hold about 31%. The PBMCs had their origin in about 9.7 ml of fresh peripheral blood. Germline assignment: CDR1 MNHEY and CDR2 SVGAGI. The V gene end was trimmed by 0 bases and the J gene end by 0 bases; junction bases not matched to a gene: 5. The CDR3 is made up of 17 amino acids. The specimen was blood. This chain links TRBV6-5 with TRBJ2-1; 7 bases align to TRBD1. This receptor was obtained from a young woman with Graves' hyperthyroidism. The CDR3 reads CASSYSTGPGSYNEQFF. CDR3 DNA: TGTGCCAGCAGTTACTCGACAGGGCCCGGCTCCTACAATGAGCAGTTCTTC.